Sequencing of this T cell receptor (beta chain) was carried out in a study of blood T cell repertoires in COVID-19. At the level of the study: Both acute and convalescent COVID-19 samples were obtained from the United States, Italy and Spain. From T cells, B-cell-depleted T cells, or PBMCs came the material, which was cDNA or gDNA.

Original handling: Nucleated cell counts were estimated from reference gene primer amplification. Using immunoSEQ multiplex PCR, the repertoire was profiled, and TCRdb retains in-frame clones only, with some absent. V and J calls and clone size are given by that table; D and trimming were obtained from the DNA. The sample holds roughly 260,000 clones; roughly four fifths are singletons and the top ten take 4% to 5%. The TCR originated in a woman aged 70-85 years with acute or convalescent COVID-19. Input material: peripheral blood.

CDR3 sequence reads: CASSEATGGRETQYF. DNA for the CDR3: TGTGCCAGCAGTGAAGCGACAGGGGGAAGAGAGACCCAGTACTTC. The V gene is TRBV6-1, the J gene TRBJ2-5; 9 bases align to TRBD1. The V segment lost 0 bases and the J segment 4 bases; nucleotides outside the gene matches: 3. Per germline, CDR1 MNHNS and CDR2 SASEGT. The CDR3 is 15 amino acids.